These 32 T cell receptor beta chains share one sample of origin, sequenced in a study of blood T cell repertoires in COVID-19. Clones were sequenced by immunoSEQ multiplex PCR, and TCRdb holds only the in-frame ones, with some missing. The sample consists of 300,000 to 350,000 clones, 90% of them appearing once. Sequenced: peripheral blood. These receptors were obtained from a woman aged 25-40 years with COVID-19, enrolled during active disease.

This CDR3 is CASRGTGDGGGGYTF. CDR3 in DNA: TGTGCCAGTAGGGGGACAGGGGACGGTGGAGGTGGCTACACCTTC. V gene TRBV19 combines with J gene TRBJ1-2; TRBD1 matches at 10 bases. Germline V gene sequence: CDR1 LNHDA, CDR2 SQIVND (reference sequence). V shed 6 bases, J shed 7 bases, and the junction held 11 bases outside the gene matches. CDR3 length: 15 residues.

CDR3 residues: CASSLEGTGDQPQHF. CDR3 in DNA: TGCGCCAGCAGCTTGGAGGGGACAGGGGATCAGCCCCAGCATTTT. The chain joins TRBV5-1 to TRBJ1-5; 10 bases align to TRBD1. Losses at the gene ends were 0 bases for V and 5 bases for J; bases not matched to a gene: 2. CDR1 is SGHRS and CDR2 is YFSETQ in the germline V gene. This CDR3 is built from 15 residues.

The V call is TRBV28, the J call TRBJ2-3, with 9 bases that match TRBD2. Losses at the gene ends were 7 bases for V and 2 bases for J; bases not matched to a gene: 13. Germline assignment: CDR1 MDHEN and CDR2 SYDVKM. The CDR3 extends over 17 amino acids. The CDR3 is CASKEAGGPRYTDTQYF. The DNA of the CDR3 is TGTGCCAGCAAGGAAGCGGGAGGTCCAAGGTACACAGATACGCAGTATTTT.

The chain combines TRBV20-1 with TRBJ2-1, with D tentatively TRBD2 (5 bases). The CDR3 is 15 amino acids. Per germline, CDR1 DFQATT and CDR2 SNEGSKA (reference sequence). V was trimmed by 3 bases and J by 0 bases, leaving 12 bases between them. CDR3 protein: CSASFAGSSYNEQFF. CDR3 coding DNA: TGCAGTGCTAGTTTCGCGGGCAGCTCCTACAATGAGCAGTTCTTC.

V gene TRBV28 combines with J gene TRBJ1-4; tentatively, D is TRBD1 (5 bases). The length of the CDR3 is 13 residues. The ends were cut back, 4 bases at V and 8 bases at J, with 11 bases in the middle. CDR1 is MDHEN and CDR2 is SYDVKM in the germline V gene. CDR3 coding DNA: TGTGCCAGCAGTTCACAGGTTCTAGAAAAACTGTTTTTT. Translating gives CASSSQVLEKLFF.

The rearrangement joins TRBV28 to TRBJ1-2; a weak D match, TRBD1 (5 bases). The V and J ends lost 4 bases and 14 bases respectively, with 14 bases between them. The CDR3 is made up of 11 amino acids. Per germline, CDR1 MDHEN and CDR2 SYDVKM. The CDR3 is CASSSDTRETF. The CDR3 DNA follows: TGTGCCAGCAGTTCGGACACCCGGGAGACCTTC.

The rearrangement links TRBV5-4 to TRBJ1-1; 11 bases fit TRBD1. V shed 0 bases, J shed 4 bases, and the junction held 8 bases outside the gene matches. CDR1 is SGHNT, CDR2 YYREEE, per germline (reference sequence). The length of the CDR3 is 17 residues. Here the CDR3 reads CASSLGTGGGRSTEAFF. In DNA form, the CDR3 reads TGTGCCAGCAGCTTGGGGACAGGGGGCGGGAGGAGCACTGAAGCTTTCTTT.

The CDR3 sequence is CAWEDRNYGYTF. In DNA form, the CDR3 reads TGTGCCTGGGAGGACAGGAACTATGGCTACACCTTC. The chain links TRBV30 to TRBJ1-2; 7 bases are shared with TRBD1. CDR3 length equals 12 residues. Germline values: CDR1 GTSNPN, CDR2 SVGIG (reference sequence). Germline trimming cut 5 bases from V and 2 bases from J; bases unmatched to any gene: 2.

This clone was picked up one time. The chain has TRBV7-8 and TRBJ1-5; D uncertain. The CDR3 runs to 12 residues. Germline lookup yields CDR1 SGHVS and CDR2 FQNEAQ. V was pared by 5 bases and J by 4 bases, with 6 bases between. CDR3 loop: CASSPSNQPQHF. CDR3 DNA sequence: TGTGCCAGCAGCCCATCAAATCAGCCCCAGCATTTT. The full variable domain, with the rest looked up from reference TRBV7-8 and TRBJ1-5, is GAGVSQSPRYKVAKRGQDVALRCDPISGHVSLFWYQQALGQGPEFLTYFQNEAQLDKSGLPSDRFFAERPEGSVSTLKIQRTQQEDSAVYLCASSPSNQPQHFGDGTRLSIL.

V is TRBV5-6 and J is TRBJ1-5, with 9 bases that match TRBD1. The CDR3 runs to 14 residues. Per germline, CDR1 SGHDT and CDR2 YYEEEE. V lost 3 bases and J lost 3; bases outside the gene matches: 1. This chain's CDR3 is CASSYRGHNQPQHF. Here the CDR3 DNA reads TGTGCCAGCAGCTACAGGGGGCACAATCAGCCCCAGCATTTT.

The chain has TRBV24-1 and TRBJ2-3, with D possibly being TRBD2 (5 bases). This CDR3 is built from 12 residues. The V and J ends lost 5 bases and 6 bases respectively, with 8 bases between them. CDR1 KGHDR and CDR2 SFDVKD come from the germline V gene. The CDR3 nucleotides read TGTGCCACCAGTGTCGGGAAGGATACGCAGTATTTT. The encoded protein is CATSVGKDTQYF.

The chain recombines TRBV11-2 with TRBJ2-7; D might be TRBD1 (5 bases). The V gene's germline CDR1 is SGHAT and CDR2 FQNNGV. V gave up 1 base and J gave up 6 bases, with 7 bases separating them. CDR3 length: 12 amino acids. The CDR3 sequence: CASSLGGIEQYF. CDR3 DNA: TGTGCCAGCAGCTTAGGGGGCATCGAGCAGTACTTC.

This sequence joins TRBV25-1 and TRBJ2-1, with 7 positions matching TRBD1. The CDR3 consists of 15 residues. Trimming cost V 4 bases and J 2 bases; bases outside gene matches: 5. In germline, CDR1 is MGHDK, CDR2 SYGVNS. The CDR3 here is CASSGGTVTYNEQFF. The CDR3 DNA reads TGTGCCAGCAGTGGAGGGACAGTAACCTACAATGAGCAGTTCTTC. The whole variable domain, filled in from reference TRBV25-1 and TRBJ2-1, reads EADIYQTPRYLVIGTGKKITLECSQTMGHDKMYWYQQDPGMELHLIHYSYGVNSTEKGDLSSESTVSRIRTEHFPLTLESARPSHTSQYLCASSGGTVTYNEQFFGPGTRLTVL.

The chain joins TRBV27 to TRBJ2-5, with D maybe TRBD1 (5 bases). Looked up from germline, CDR1 is MNHEY and CDR2 is SMNVEV (reference sequence). CDR3 length equals 12 residues. The V gene lost 6 bases and the J gene lost 5 bases, with 10 bases spanning the gap. The CDR3 spells CASRGPSETQYF. For the CDR3, the DNA is TGTGCCAGCAGGGGGCCGTCGGAGACCCAGTACTTC.

V is TRBV6-4 and J is TRBJ1-6; D call uncertain. Trimming shortened V by 1 base and J by 7 bases, and 11 bases separated the two germline ends. The CDR3 loop spans 15 amino acids. Germline CDR1 MRHNA, CDR2 SNTAGT. The CDR3 sequence: CASSDFPGENSPLHF. CDR3 nucleotides: TGTGCCAGCAGTGACTTTCCGGGAGAAAATTCACCCCTCCACTTT.

The J gene is TRBJ2-3, the V gene TRBV28, with TRBD2 matching over 7 bases. Germline V gene sequence: CDR1 MDHEN, CDR2 SYDVKM. The CDR3 length is 13 residues. J gave up 6 bases and V 2 bases, and 2 bases lay outside the gene matches. For the CDR3, the DNA is TGTGCCAGCAGTTTAGTCGGGAGGGATACGCAGTATTTT. It encodes CASSLVGRDTQYF.

This clone was found once. The V and J genes are TRBV6-1 and TRBJ2-4, with no clear D. CDR1 MNHNS and CDR2 SASEGT come from the germline V gene. This CDR3 region has 13 residues. Trimming pared 2 bases from V and 9 bases from J, leaving 11 bases between. CDR3 DNA sequence: TGTGCCAGCAGTGAATACCCTAAGAGCATTCAGTACTTC. Translated, it gives CASSEYPKSIQYF.

The gene calls are TRBV30 and TRBJ1-2; 7 positions match TRBD1. The length of the CDR3 is 14 residues. V was clipped by 5 bases and J by 2 bases; unmatched bases: 8. Germline V gene lookup returns CDR1 GTSNPN and CDR2 SVGIG (reference sequence). CDR3 in DNA: TGTGCCTGGGATCGCTTGGACAGGAACTATGGCTACACCTTC. This sequence encodes CAWDRLDRNYGYTF.

The rearrangement links TRBV28 to TRBJ2-1; the match to TRBD2 covers 16 bases. Germline CDR1 and CDR2: MDHEN and SYDVKM. Unmatched junction bases numbered 13, after V lost 4 bases and J lost 4 bases. There are 20 residues in the CDR3. The CDR3 nucleotides are TGTGCCAGCAGTTATCATCCGGGACTAGCGGGAGGGAGGGGATACAATGAGCAGTTCTTC. It translates to CASSYHPGLAGGRGYNEQFF.

The chain is built from TRBV5-1 and TRBJ2-3; TRBD1 matches 8 bases. Germline V lookup: CDR1 SGHRS, CDR2 YFSETQ. This CDR3 comprises 15 residues. V was pared by 2 bases and J by 4 bases, with 6 bases of the junction left unmatched. CDR3 sequence (DNA): TGCGCCAGCAGCTTACAGGGGGTCGCTCCAGATACGCAGTATTTT. It codes for CASSLQGVAPDTQYF.

The gene calls are TRBV27 and TRBJ1-5, with D possibly matching TRBD1 (6 bases). Germline lookup yields CDR1 MNHEY and CDR2 SMNVEV (reference sequence). Between the trimmed V and J ends, which lost 0 bases and 1 base, there was a span of 7 bases. CDR3 length equals 15 residues. This CDR3 is CASSLSGASNQPQHF. The CDR3, as DNA: TGTGCCAGCAGTTTATCGGGGGCGAGCAATCAGCCCCAGCATTTT.

The chain carries TRBV28 and TRBJ2-1; 8 bases map to TRBD2. The length of the CDR3 is 18 residues. Germline values: CDR1 MDHEN, CDR2 SYDVKM. After removal of 4 bases from V and 3 bases from J, the junction contained 14 bases not matched to a gene. DNA of the CDR3: TGTGCCAGCAGTTCCCCCGTACAGGCCGGGACTAGCTACAATGAGCAGTTCTTC. It yields the protein CASSSPVQAGTSYNEQFF.

In this sample, this clone turned up a few times. The V gene is TRBV11-2, the J gene TRBJ2-2; D ambiguous. The CDR3 runs 14 residues. CDR1 and CDR2 from the germline V gene are SGHAT and FQNNGV. V was shortened by 1 base and J by 3 bases, with 6 bases between the two germline ends. CDR3 amino acids: CASSLVRDTGELFF. In DNA, the CDR3 is TGTGCCAGCAGCTTAGTTCGGGACACCGGGGAGCTGTTTTTT.

The V call is TRBV7-9, the J call TRBJ2-3, with a weak D call TRBD2 (5 bases). The germline V and J ends were trimmed by 1 base and 5 bases, with 13 bases remaining between them. This CDR3 is 15 amino acids long. Germline lookup yields CDR1 SEHNR and CDR2 FQNEAQ (reference sequence). CDR3 sequence (DNA): TGTGCCAGCAGCTTAGGGGTTGGAGGTCAAGATACGCAGTATTTT. It encodes CASSLGVGGQDTQYF.

J is TRBJ1-2 and V is TRBV27; D may be TRBD1 (6 bases). The CDR3 totals 15 residues. Germline V gives CDR1 MNHEY, CDR2 SMNVEV (reference sequence). V dropped 6 bases and J dropped 4 bases, with 18 bases sitting between them. CDR3 DNA sequence: TGTGCCAGCAGCCATCAGGGGTCCTTATCCTATGGCTACACCTTC. This translates into CASSHQGSLSYGYTF.

This clone was detected once. This rearrangement joins TRBV3-1 (or the pseudogene TRBV3-2) to TRBJ2-2; weak D call: TRBD2 (6 bases). There are 15 residues in the CDR3. Germline assignment: CDR1 LGHDT and CDR2 YNNKEL (reference sequence). V was trimmed by 4 bases and J by 3 bases, leaving 12 bases between them. The CDR3 reads CASSRGDSYTGELFF. The CDR3 DNA reads TGTGCCAGCAGCCGGGGGGACTCCTACACCGGGGAGCTGTTTTTT.

The chain combines TRBV5-1 with TRBJ2-7, with a tentative D call TRBD2 (5 bases). Germline V gives CDR1 SGHRS, CDR2 YFSETQ. The CDR3 is 15 residues long. Trimming left V 0 bases short and J 0 bases short, with 10 bases between. In DNA, the CDR3 is TGCGCCAGCAGCTTGGCGACGGGAAGCTCCTACGAGCAGTACTTC. Residues: CASSLATGSSYEQYF.

V is TRBV4-1 and J is TRBJ2-7, with TRBD1 matching 7 bases. Germline CDR1 MGHRA, CDR2 YSYEKL. Germline trimming cut 1 base from V and 3 bases from J; bases unmatched to any gene: 9. There are 16 residues in the CDR3. The CDR3 reads CASSQVRGLPVYEQYF. The CDR3 region has the DNA TGCGCCAGCAGCCAAGTTAGGGGGCTCCCTGTCTACGAGCAGTACTTC.

This clone was observed a single time. J is TRBJ2-2 and V is TRBV12-5; 9 bases fit TRBD1. Losses at the gene ends were 5 bases for V and 3 bases for J; bases not matched to a gene: 7. The CDR3 extends over 16 amino acids. Germline lookup yields CDR1 LGHNT and CDR2 FRNRAP. In DNA form, the CDR3 reads TGTGCTAGTGGTCCCGGACAGGGGTCCTACACCGGGGAGCTGTTTTTT. Encoded protein: CASGPGQGSYTGELFF.

CDR3 DNA: TGTGCCAGCAGTTCCCGGGGGGGGCCCGGAAACACCATATATTTT. Amino acids: CASSSRGGPGNTIYF. The V call is TRBV28, the J call TRBJ1-3, with a tentative D call TRBD1 (6 bases). Germline CDR1 MDHEN, CDR2 SYDVKM. The CDR3 consists of 15 residues. Between the trimmed V and J ends, which lost 4 bases and 4 bases, there was a span of 14 bases.

This chain connects TRBV19 to TRBJ1-2; D ambiguous. CDR1 is LNHDA and CDR2 is SQIVND in the germline V gene (reference sequence). The V and J ends lost 5 bases and 1 base respectively, with 5 bases between them. This CDR3 region has 12 residues. CDR3 in DNA: TGTGCCAGTAGTCCAGATAACTATGGCTACACCTTC. Its protein product is CASSPDNYGYTF.

The chain employs TRBV19 and TRBJ1-5; D not resolved. Trimming stripped 10 bases from V and 5 bases from J, with 15 bases between. CDR1 and CDR2 (germline): LNHDA, SQIVND (reference sequence). CDR3 length equals 13 residues. CDR3 loop: CATHDERDQPQHF. CDR3 in DNA: TGTGCCACCCATGATGAGAGAGATCAGCCCCAGCATTTT.